The present T cell receptor beta chain was sequenced within a study of CD8 T cells in Susac syndrome. Random-hexamer reverse transcription was applied to roughly 0.5 to 1 ug RNA. TCRdb used MiXCR to reprocess the immunoSEQ multiplex PCR reads, holding one entry per CDR3 protein. The profile shows around 110,000 distinct CDR3 sequences, just under 95% of them singletons. The sample taken for sequencing was CD8+ T cells from PBMCs. The origin of this receptor is a human donor with Susac syndrome.

CDR3: CASSEGQGGLLAGPGPYNEQFF. CDR3 sequence (DNA): TGTGCCAGCAGTGAAGGGCAGGGAGGATTACTAGCGGGGCCCGGGCCCTACAATGAGCAGTTCTTC. This chain uses TRBV6-1 with TRBJ2-1, with TRBD2 matching 10 bases. CDR1 is MNHNS and CDR2 is SASEGT in the germline V gene. Trimming at V came to 1 base and at J to 2 bases, leaving 20 bases not matched to a gene. This CDR3 has 22 residues.